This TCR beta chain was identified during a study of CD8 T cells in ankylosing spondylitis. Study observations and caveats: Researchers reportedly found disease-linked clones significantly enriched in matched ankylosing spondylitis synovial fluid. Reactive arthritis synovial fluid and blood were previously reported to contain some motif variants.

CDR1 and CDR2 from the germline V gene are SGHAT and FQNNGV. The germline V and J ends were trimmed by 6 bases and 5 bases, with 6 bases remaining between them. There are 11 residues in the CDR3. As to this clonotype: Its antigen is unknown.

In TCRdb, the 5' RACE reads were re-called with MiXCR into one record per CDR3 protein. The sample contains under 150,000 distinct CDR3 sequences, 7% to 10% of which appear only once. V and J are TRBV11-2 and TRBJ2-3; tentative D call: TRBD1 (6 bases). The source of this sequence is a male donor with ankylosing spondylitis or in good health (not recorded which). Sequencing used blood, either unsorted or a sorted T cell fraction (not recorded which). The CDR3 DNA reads TGTGCCAGCAGGACAGGAGATACGCAGTATTTT. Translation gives CASRTGDTQYF.